This TCR beta chain was identified during a study of T cell responses to AZD1222 COVID-19 vaccine. General study findings and limits: Within unmutated variant regions lay the reported targets of nearly half of spike-specific TCRs.

The protocol was immunoSEQ multiplex PCR, while the TCRdb copy is restricted to in-frame clones and leaves out a portion. The sample carries more than 150,000 clones, about 91% recorded once. The CDR3 extends over 13 amino acids. Germline CDR1 and CDR2: MNHEY and SVGAGI. Trimming removed 6 bases at V and 4 bases at J, with 13 bases between. About this clone: What it binds is not known.

The chain joins TRBV6-5 to TRBJ2-7; the D gene is possibly TRBD2 (6 bases). The specimen was peripheral blood, collected 28 days after the second AZD1222 dose. This receptor was identified in an adult who received the AZD1222 COVID-19 vaccine. Here the CDR3 DNA reads TGTGCCAGCAGACGCGGGGCGAGATACGAGCAGTACTTC. It is translated as CASRRGARYEQYF.